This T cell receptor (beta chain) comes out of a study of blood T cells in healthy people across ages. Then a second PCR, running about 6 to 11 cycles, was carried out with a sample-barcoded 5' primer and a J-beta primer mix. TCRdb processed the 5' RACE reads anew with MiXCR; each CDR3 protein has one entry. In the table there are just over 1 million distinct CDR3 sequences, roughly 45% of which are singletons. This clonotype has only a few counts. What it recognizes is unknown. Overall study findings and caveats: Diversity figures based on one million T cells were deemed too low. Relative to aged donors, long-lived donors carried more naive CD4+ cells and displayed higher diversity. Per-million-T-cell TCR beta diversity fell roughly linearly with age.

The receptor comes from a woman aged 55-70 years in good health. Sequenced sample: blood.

The DNA for the CDR3 is TGTGCCTCGCGGCACTTGGAGAATCAGCCCCAGCATTTT. Translated: CASRHLENQPQHF. This chain uses TRBV10-3 with TRBJ1-5; no clear D. Germline V gene lookup returns CDR1 ENHRY and CDR2 SYGVKD. The V end lost 11 bases, the J end lost 4 bases, and 15 bases lay between the germline ends. The CDR3 runs 13 residues.